Below, 28 T cell receptor beta chains from the same sample are listed, as sequenced in a study of blood T cell repertoires in COVID-19. Generated by immunoSEQ multiplex PCR, the TCRdb table keeps only in-frame clones and is missing some. The sample lists around 400,000 clones; 70% to 90% were seen once. The sequencing input was peripheral blood. The receptor set was obtained from a woman between 55 and 75 years old with COVID-19, enrolled during active disease.

This chain uses TRBV19 with TRBJ1-1; 8 nucleotides line up with TRBD1. There are 12 residues in the CDR3. Germline CDR1 LNHDA, CDR2 SQIVND (reference sequence). V shed 6 bases and J 9 bases; nucleotides not matched to a gene: 6. CDR3 residues: CASRGGDRKAFF. In DNA, the CDR3 is TGTGCCAGTAGGGGAGGGGACAGGAAAGCTTTCTTT.

The chain is built from TRBV10-2 and TRBJ1-2; 7 nucleotides match TRBD1. V trimming: 1 base; J trimming: 8 bases; junction bases outside the gene matches: 10. Looked up from germline, CDR1 is WSHSY and CDR2 is SAAADI. The CDR3 consists of 15 residues. The CDR3 loop reads CASSELEGALLGYTF. DNA of the CDR3: TGCGCCAGCAGTGAGTTGGAGGGGGCGCTGCTCGGCTACACCTTC.

Concerning this clone itself: Because the CDR3 is missing its conserved closing phenylalanine or tryptophan, this is likely a read error. The limits of the CDR3 on the DNA are not certain, so only TCRdb's listed CDR3 is given. V and J are TRBV11-1 and TRBJ1-5; the D segment call TRBD1 is taken from the table without a DNA check. The CDR3 spans 13 amino acids, including both terminal residues. Germline lookup yields CDR1 SGHAT and CDR2 FQDESV (reference sequence). The CDR3 is CASSSYTVGRGDI.

The V call is TRBV6-6, the J call TRBJ2-5; maybe TRBD1 (7 bases). The CDR3 sequence is 15 residues long. Germline CDR1 reads MNHNY; CDR2 reads SVGAGI (reference sequence). Trimming removed 7 bases at V and 5 bases at J, with 20 bases between. CDR3 loop: CASTWGDSLRETQYF. The CDR3 region has the DNA TGTGCCAGCACGTGGGGGGACAGTCTCCGGGAGACCCAGTACTTC.

V gene TRBV30 combines with J gene TRBJ1-2; tentative D call: TRBD1 (6 bases). The CDR3 has 13 amino acids. Germline lookup yields CDR1 GTSNPN and CDR2 SVGIG (reference sequence). The V gene lost 6 bases and the J gene lost 5 bases, with 16 bases spanning the gap. The DNA of the CDR3 is TGTGCCTGCCAAGATACAGGGCCGTATGGCTACACCTTC. Its translation: CACQDTGPYGYTF.

The V gene is TRBV5-6, the J gene TRBJ1-4; 7 bases are shared with TRBD1. CDR1 and CDR2 from the germline V gene are SGHDT and YYEEEE. The CDR3 length is 16 residues. The V gene end was trimmed by 6 bases and the J gene end by 0 bases; junction bases not matched to a gene: 8. This chain's CDR3 is CASTPRGNPTNEKLFF. The CDR3 DNA reads TGTGCCAGCACTCCCAGGGGGAATCCAACTAATGAAAAACTGTTTTTT. Using reference TRBV5-6 and TRBJ1-4 for the parts outside the CDR3, the full variable domain is DAGVTQSPTHLIKTRGQQVTLRCSPKSGHDTVSWYQQALGQGPQFIFQYYEEEERQRGNFPDRFSGHQFPNYSSELNVNALLLGDSALYLCASTPRGNPTNEKLFFGSGTQLSVL.

The chain couples TRBV19 to TRBJ1-5; TRBD1 matches 7 bases. The junction had 17 bases not matched to a gene; V was cut back by 5 bases and J by 1 base. This CDR3 is 19 amino acids long. Germline-derived CDR1 and CDR2 are LNHDA and SQIVND (reference sequence). This chain's CDR3 is CASSPPGQPLGVSNQPQHF. In DNA, the CDR3 is TGTGCCAGTAGTCCCCCGGGACAGCCCCTCGGAGTCAGCAATCAGCCCCAGCATTTT.

V and J are TRBV28 and TRBJ1-1; D call uncertain. The CDR3 totals 15 residues. Deletions cut 4 bases from V and 8 bases from J, with 20 bases between. CDR1 MDHEN and CDR2 SYDVKM come from the germline V gene. In DNA, the CDR3 is TGTGCCAGCAGTTCCCCTCCCCGAGAGTTCCGAGAAGCTTTCTTT. It is translated as CASSSPPREFREAFF.

The rearrangement uses TRBV9 and TRBJ2-3; TRBD2 matches 14 bases. Losses at the gene ends were 3 bases for V and 3 bases for J; bases not matched to a gene: 6. The CDR3 has 17 residues. Germline CDR1 SGDLS, CDR2 YYNGEE. The CDR3 sequence is CASSAWGLAGDTDTQYF. The DNA of the CDR3 is TGTGCCAGCAGCGCCTGGGGACTAGCGGGAGATACAGATACGCAGTATTTT.

The chain recombines TRBV5-6 with TRBJ1-2; 12 bases map to TRBD1. The CDR3 runs to 17 residues. V lost 4 bases and J lost 3; bases outside the gene matches: 10. Germline lookup yields CDR1 SGHDT and CDR2 YYEEEE. CDR3 sequence reads: CASSGGTGGLRYYGYTF. The CDR3 DNA reads as TGTGCCAGCAGCGGGGGGACAGGGGGCCTTAGATACTATGGCTACACCTTC.

The chain uses TRBV7-2 and TRBJ2-5; 10 bases align to TRBD2. This CDR3 region has 15 residues. Germline V gene sequence: CDR1 SGHTA, CDR2 FQGNSA. V was clipped by 4 bases and J by 5 bases; unmatched bases: 7. The CDR3 DNA reads as TGTGCCAGCAGCTACCAGCGGGGGGGCCGGGAGACCCAGTACTTC. Amino acids: CASSYQRGGRETQYF.

This chain connects TRBV19 to TRBJ2-1, with D possibly matching TRBD1 (8 bases). The length of the CDR3 is 17 residues. V lost 4 bases to trimming and J lost 3 bases, with 19 bases between them. Germline V gene sequence: CDR1 LNHDA, CDR2 SQIVND (reference sequence). The CDR3 DNA reads as TGTGCCAGTAGTACGGGGGGTACAGGGGGATTCTACAATGAGCAGTTCTTC. Its protein product is CASSTGGTGGFYNEQFF.

The CDR3, as DNA: TGTGCCAGCACTAGGTCTAGCAATCAGCCCCAGCATTTT. This encodes CASTRSSNQPQHF. V and J are TRBV6-5 and TRBJ1-5; D is undetermined. Germline CDR1 MNHEY, CDR2 SVGAGI. This CDR3 spans 13 amino acids. V dropped 7 bases and J dropped 0 bases, with 7 bases sitting between them.

This clone occurred once. This rearrangement joins TRBV3-1 (or the pseudogene TRBV3-2) to TRBJ2-7; tentatively, D is TRBD1 (6 bases). CDR1 and CDR2 (germline): LGHDT, YNNKEL (reference sequence). Trimming took 1 base from V and 0 from J, leaving 7 bases between them. The CDR3 is made up of 14 amino acids. The CDR3 region has the DNA TGTGCCAGCAGCCAAGCAGGGGCCTCCTACGAGCAGTACTTC. Translating it yields CASSQAGASYEQYF.

The chain links TRBV12-5 to TRBJ1-1, with D tentatively TRBD1 (5 bases). CDR3 size: 13 residues. CDR1 LGHNT and CDR2 FRNRAP come from the germline V gene. Trimming pared 5 bases from V and 0 bases from J, leaving 7 bases between. The CDR3 loop is CASGLQVNTEAFF. The CDR3 DNA reads TGTGCTAGTGGTCTACAGGTGAACACTGAAGCTTTCTTT.

The chain employs TRBV5-1 and TRBJ1-6; D is uncertain. This CDR3 region has 15 residues. The germline V and J ends were trimmed by 3 bases and 9 bases, with 16 bases remaining between them. CDR1 SGHRS and CDR2 YFSETQ come from the germline V gene. CDR3 loop: CASSSVAGSSSPLHF. The CDR3 DNA is TGCGCCAGCAGCTCGGTGGCGGGGAGTAGTTCACCCCTCCACTTT.

This chain uses TRBV28 with TRBJ2-3, with 8 bases fitting TRBD2. The CDR3 loop spans 14 amino acids. The germline CDR1 and CDR2 sequences are MDHEN and SYDVKM. V lost 7 bases to trimming and J lost 0 bases; unmatched junction nucleotides: 3. CDR3 bases: TGTGCCAGCACCGGGACTAGTAGCACAGATACGCAGTATTTT. Translated, it gives CASTGTSSTDTQYF.

This rearrangement joins TRBV5-1 to TRBJ2-7; TRBD2 agrees at 11 bases. Unmatched junction bases numbered 6, after V lost 1 base and J lost 6 bases. CDR1 is SGHRS and CDR2 is YFSETQ in the germline V gene. The CDR3 is made up of 15 amino acids. The CDR3: CASSLTLAGGSEQYF. The CDR3 nucleotides read TGCGCCAGCAGCTTGACTCTAGCGGGGGGTTCCGAGCAGTACTTC.

The chain couples TRBV19 to TRBJ1-2; 9 bases fit TRBD1. The germline V gene encodes CDR1 LNHDA and CDR2 SQIVND (reference sequence). This CDR3 has 16 amino acids. J gave up 7 bases and V 6 bases, and 15 bases lay outside the gene matches. CDR3 residues: CASSPRDREVFGGYTF. The CDR3 DNA follows: TGTGCCAGTAGCCCCCGGGACAGGGAGGTTTTTGGTGGCTACACCTTC. Looking up the rest from reference TRBV19 and TRBJ1-2 gives the full variable domain: DGGITQSPKYLFRKEGQNVTLSCEQNLNHDAMYWYRQDPGQGLRLIYYSQIVNDFQKGDIAEGYSVSREKKESFPLTVTSAQKNPTAFYLCASSPRDREVFGGYTFGSGTRLTVV.

The chain employs TRBV18 and TRBJ1-1, with 8 positions matching TRBD1. V lost 2 bases, J lost 1 base, and 3 bases stayed unmatched. The CDR3 has 15 residues. Per the germline V gene, CDR1 is KGHSH and CDR2 is LQKENI. The DNA of the CDR3 is TGTGCCAGCTCACCAAGGACAGGGCCGAACACTGAAGCTTTCTTT. Protein product: CASSPRTGPNTEAFF. The variable domain in full, completed from reference TRBV18 and TRBJ1-1, reads NAGVMQNPRHLVRRRGQEARLRCSPMKGHSHVYWYRQLPEEGLKFMVYLQKENIIDESGMPKERFSAEFPKEGPSILRIQQVVRGDSAAYFCASSPRTGPNTEAFFGQGTRLTVV.

V usage is TRBV19 and J usage is TRBJ1-1, with 7 bases lining up with TRBD1. Per germline, CDR1 LNHDA and CDR2 SQIVND (reference sequence). There are 16 residues in the CDR3. V was clipped by 5 bases and J by 1 base; unmatched bases: 10. The CDR3 DNA reads TGTGCCAGTAGTCTTCGACAGGGTGGAGCGAACACTGAAGCTTTCTTT. It yields the protein CASSLRQGGANTEAFF.

The V and J genes are TRBV3-1 (or the pseudogene TRBV3-2) and TRBJ2-7, with D possibly TRBD1 on 6 matching bases. V was shortened by 4 bases and J by 4 bases, with 14 bases between the two germline ends. The CDR3 is 14 residues long. Germline values: CDR1 LGHDT, CDR2 YNNKEL (reference sequence). CDR3 in amino acids: CASSPQQGWYEQYF. The CDR3 region has the DNA TGTGCCAGCAGCCCCCAACAGGGCTGGTACGAGCAGTACTTC.

The rearrangement uses TRBV9 and TRBJ1-1; D is ambiguous. CDR1 and CDR2 (germline): SGDLS, YYNGEE. V was clipped by 3 bases and J by 0 bases, with 6 bases between them. The length of the CDR3 is 13 residues. CDR3 amino acids: CASSDSLNTEAFF. DNA of the CDR3: TGTGCCAGCAGCGACAGTTTGAACACTGAAGCTTTCTTT.

J is TRBJ1-2 and V is TRBV6-5; 8 bases line up with TRBD1. Trimming took 4 bases from V and 4 from J; bases not matched to a gene: 5. Germline CDR1 is MNHEY and CDR2 is SVGAGI. The length of the CDR3 is 14 residues. CDR3 sequence (DNA): TGTGCCAGCAGTTTTTCAGGGGGCGGCTATGGCTACACCTTC. It codes for CASSFSGGGYGYTF.

The CDR3, as DNA: TGTGCCAGCAGTCGACAGGGCTATGGCTACACCTTC. Protein sequence: CASSRQGYGYTF. The genes are TRBV12-3 or TRBV12-4 and TRBJ1-2, with 7 positions matching TRBD1. Germline trimming cut 5 bases from V and 4 bases from J; bases unmatched to any gene: 1. The CDR3 runs 12 residues.

The chain joins TRBV6-1 to TRBJ2-3; a possible D gene is TRBD2 (6 bases). The CDR3 sequence is 16 residues long. V was pared by 2 bases and J by 5 bases, with 17 bases between. Germline V gene lookup returns CDR1 MNHNS and CDR2 SASEGT. CDR3 bases: TGTGCCAGCAGTGAAATTGGGTTAGCGGAAAGAGATACGCAGTATTTT. This sequence encodes CASSEIGLAERDTQYF.

The V and J genes are TRBV21-1 and TRBJ1-6. TRBV21-1 is termed a pseudogene. The CDR3 runs 10 residues. The DNA for the CDR3 is TGTGCCAGCAAAGCCCAAACCCTCCACTTT. Translating it yields CASKAQTLHF.

This clone appeared a single time. This sequence joins TRBV28 and TRBJ1-2, with TRBD1 matching 12 bases. CDR3 length equals 17 residues. Germline V gene sequence: CDR1 MDHEN, CDR2 SYDVKM. Trimming took 6 bases from V and 5 from J; bases not matched to a gene: 13. The CDR3 DNA sequence: TGTGCCAGCAGGCCTCCGGGACAGGGGGCGGGAAAGTATGGCTACACCTTC. Translated, it gives CASRPPGQGAGKYGYTF.